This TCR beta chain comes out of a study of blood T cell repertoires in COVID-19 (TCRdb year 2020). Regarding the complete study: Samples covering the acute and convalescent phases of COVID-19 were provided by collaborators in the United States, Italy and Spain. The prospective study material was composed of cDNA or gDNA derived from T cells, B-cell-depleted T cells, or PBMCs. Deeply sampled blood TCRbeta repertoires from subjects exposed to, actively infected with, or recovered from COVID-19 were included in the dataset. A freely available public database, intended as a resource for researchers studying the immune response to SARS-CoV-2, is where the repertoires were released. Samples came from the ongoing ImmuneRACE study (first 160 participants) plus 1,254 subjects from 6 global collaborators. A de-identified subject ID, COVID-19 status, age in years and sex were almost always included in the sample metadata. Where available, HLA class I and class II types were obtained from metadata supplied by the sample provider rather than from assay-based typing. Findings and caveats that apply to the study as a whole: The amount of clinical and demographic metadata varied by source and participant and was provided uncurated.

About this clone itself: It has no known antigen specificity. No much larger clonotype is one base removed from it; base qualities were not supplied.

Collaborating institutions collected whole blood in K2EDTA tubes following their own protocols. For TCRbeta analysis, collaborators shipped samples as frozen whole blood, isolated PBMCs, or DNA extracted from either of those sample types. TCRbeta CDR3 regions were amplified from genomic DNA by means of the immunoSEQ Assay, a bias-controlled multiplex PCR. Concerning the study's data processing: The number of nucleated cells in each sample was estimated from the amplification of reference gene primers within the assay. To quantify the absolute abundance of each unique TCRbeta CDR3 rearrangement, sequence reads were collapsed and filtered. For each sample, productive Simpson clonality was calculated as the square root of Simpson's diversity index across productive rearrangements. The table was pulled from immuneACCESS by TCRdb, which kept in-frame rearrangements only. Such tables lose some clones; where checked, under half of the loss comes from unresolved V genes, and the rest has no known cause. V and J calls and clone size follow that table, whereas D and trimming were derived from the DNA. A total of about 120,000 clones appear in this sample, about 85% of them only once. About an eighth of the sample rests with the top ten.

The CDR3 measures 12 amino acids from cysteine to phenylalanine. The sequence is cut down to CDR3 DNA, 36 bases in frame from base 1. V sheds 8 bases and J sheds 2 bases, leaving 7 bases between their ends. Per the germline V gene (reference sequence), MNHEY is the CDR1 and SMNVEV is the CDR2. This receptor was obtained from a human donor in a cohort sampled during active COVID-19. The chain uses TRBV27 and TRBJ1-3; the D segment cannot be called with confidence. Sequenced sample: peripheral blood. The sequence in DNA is TGTGCCAGCCCCACAGCTGGAAACACCATATATTTT. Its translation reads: CASPTAGNTIYF.